This T cell receptor (beta chain) was identified during a study of vaccination and CD4 T cells after COVID-19. Study as a whole: Each person enrolled got two BNT162b2 or mRNA-1273 vaccine doses. Convalescent patients gave post-COVID blood a median about 100 days post-diagnosis, range 35 to 161.

Treatment indicated: approximately 11-day PBMC culture with coronavirus spike peptide pools or control peptides (ViraFEST assay). Gathered ahead of the COVID-19 pandemic (2011-2018) were the CD4+ T cells of the unexposed donor. Half-medium changes with fresh IL-2 medium occurred on days 3 and 7. Germline V CDR1 and CDR2: SGHAT, FQNNGV. This CDR3 contains 14 residues. Trimming took off 1 base at V and 0 bases at J, with 6 bases between the two ends. Cultured CD4+ T-cell DNA underwent Oncomine TCR Beta short-read sequencing. TCRdb called the PCR reads again in MiXCR, with one record for every CDR3 protein. The sample includes 6,500 to 7,500 distinct CDR3 sequences, around 40% seen only once; the top ten take 22%. As to this clonotype: Its cognate antigen is unknown.

The TCR sequence derives from a human donor in good health. The sample taken for sequencing was CD4+ T cells from blood, cultured in vitro. V usage is TRBV11-2 and J usage is TRBJ1-1; no reliable D call. The CDR3 sequence: CASSLAVMNTEAFF. The CDR3 nucleotides are TGTGCCAGCAGCTTAGCAGTAATGAACACTGAAGCTTTCTTT.